One and the same sample provided the 31 T cell receptor beta chains below, sequenced in a study of blood T cell repertoires in COVID-19. Here immunoSEQ multiplex PCR was the method, and the copy in TCRdb shows in-frame clones only, minus some. Of about 40,000 clones in the sample, approximately 86% are singletons; the top ten hold around 20%. The sequencing input was peripheral blood. The receptors originated from a man aged 50 or older in a cohort sampled during active COVID-19.

The chain couples TRBV15 to TRBJ2-1, with 12 bases aligning to TRBD2. Trimming cost V 3 bases and J 0 bases; bases outside gene matches: 9. This CDR3 region has 19 residues. The germline V gene has CDR1 LNHNV and CDR2 YYDKDF (reference sequence). The CDR3 is CATSRRGLAGPSSYNEQFF. The CDR3 nucleotides are TGTGCCACCAGCAGGCGAGGACTAGCGGGACCGAGCTCCTACAATGAGCAGTTCTTC.

V is TRBV3-1 (or the pseudogene TRBV3-2) and J is TRBJ2-3; 13 nucleotides match TRBD2. The CDR3 is 16 residues long. With 4 bases clipped from V and 3 bases from J, the junction kept 4 bases outside the gene matches. CDR1 and CDR2 from the germline V gene are LGHDT and YNNKEL (reference sequence). CDR3 in amino acids: CASSPRLAGGTDTQYF. The CDR3 bases are TGTGCCAGCAGCCCCCGACTAGCGGGGGGAACAGATACGCAGTATTTT.

The chain employs TRBV2 and TRBJ1-1; TRBD1 agrees at 8 bases. The CDR3 length is 14 residues. The J segment lost 9 bases and the V segment lost 6 bases, leaving 12 bases of the junction unmatched. Germline assignment: CDR1 SNHLY and CDR2 FYNNEI. The CDR3 loop reads CASSTDREVEKAFF. In nucleotides, the CDR3 is TGTGCCAGCAGCACGGACAGGGAAGTTGAGAAAGCTTTCTTT.

The V gene is TRBV12-5, the J gene TRBJ2-3; 14 bases match TRBD2. The CDR3 sequence is 16 residues long. V lost 1 base to trimming and J lost 6 bases; unmatched junction nucleotides: 3. Germline-derived CDR1 and CDR2 are LGHNT and FRNRAP. Here the CDR3 reads CASGLGGLAGADTQYF. CDR3 in DNA: TGTGCTAGTGGTTTGGGGGGACTAGCGGGAGCTGATACGCAGTATTTT.

The chain combines TRBV9 with TRBJ2-2; D call uncertain. Trimming removed 4 bases from V and 6 bases from J, with 10 bases in between. The CDR3 consists of 13 residues. In germline, CDR1 is SGDLS, CDR2 YYNGEE. The CDR3 sequence is CASSPPPPGELFF. Written as DNA, the CDR3 is TGTGCCAGCAGCCCCCCTCCCCCCGGGGAGCTGTTTTTT.

V is TRBV14 and J is TRBJ2-5; tentative D call: TRBD2 (6 bases). In germline, CDR1 is SGHDN, CDR2 FVKESK. This CDR3 is 14 amino acids long. Trimming removed 4 bases from V and 3 bases from J, with 12 bases in between. The CDR3, as DNA: TGTGCCAGCAGCCCGGGACTCTACAAAGAGACCCAGTACTTC. This encodes CASSPGLYKETQYF.

The V gene is TRBV6-2 or TRBV6-3, the J gene TRBJ1-1; possible D gene TRBD1, 6 bases. V was cut by 2 bases and J by 1 base, with 14 bases left in between. The CDR3 consists of 16 residues. Per the germline V gene, CDR1 is MNHEY and CDR2 is SVGEGT. CDR3 bases: TGTGCCAGCAGTTACCCGACCGGACAGCCGAACACTGAAGCTTTCTTT. This translates into CASSYPTGQPNTEAFF.

The chain couples TRBV6-5 to TRBJ1-1; 7 positions agree with TRBD1. CDR1 is MNHEY, CDR2 SVGAGI, per germline. The V and J ends lost 4 bases and 1 base, in that order; junction bases with no gene match: 3. The CDR3 runs 14 residues. CDR3 sequence: CASSWGTANTEAFF. DNA for the CDR3: TGTGCCAGCAGTTGGGGGACAGCGAACACTGAAGCTTTCTTT.

The chain links TRBV7-9 to TRBJ1-2, with a weak D call TRBD1 (5 bases). This CDR3 region has 14 residues. V lost 1 base and J lost 4, with 10 bases in between. Germline loops: CDR1 SEHNR, CDR2 FQNEAQ (reference sequence). The CDR3 reads CASSLERGFYGYTF. For the CDR3, the DNA is TGTGCCAGCAGCTTAGAAAGGGGTTTCTATGGCTACACCTTC.

The CDR3 nucleotides are TGTGCCAGCAGTGAGTCGGCGGGGAATGGCTACACCTTC. This encodes CASSESAGNGYTF. The gene calls are TRBV6-4 and TRBJ1-2; D not resolved. Trimming cost V 3 bases and J 6 bases, with 11 bases left between them. Germline CDR1 MRHNA, CDR2 SNTAGT. The CDR3 contains 13 residues.

This clone appeared many times. The chain uses TRBV28 and TRBJ2-7, with D possibly being TRBD2 (5 bases). The ends were cut back, 5 bases at V and 3 bases at J, with 11 bases in the middle. CDR3 size: 13 residues. From germline, CDR1 is MDHEN and CDR2 SYDVKM. For the CDR3, the DNA is TGTGCCAGCAGTCTCGGGATGAACTACGAGCAGTACGTC. Amino acid sequence: CASSLGMNYEQYV.

Written as DNA, the CDR3 is TGTGCCAGCAGCAAAAGGTTCGCAGGGGGCCAACAGGCCTACGAGCAGTACTTC. Protein product: CASSKRFAGGQQAYEQYF. The V call is TRBV21-1, the J call TRBJ2-7; the DNA was not used to check the table's D call, TRBD1. TRBV21-1 is a known pseudogene. This CDR3 is 18 amino acids long.

This chain uses TRBV28 with TRBJ1-2; 10 nucleotides line up with TRBD1. This CDR3 spans 14 amino acids. The germline gives CDR1 MDHEN, CDR2 SYDVKM. J lost 4 bases, V lost 7 bases, and 6 bases had no gene match. Here the CDR3 reads CASNSGQGFYGYTF. The CDR3 coding sequence is TGTGCCAGCAACTCGGGACAGGGGTTCTATGGCTACACCTTC.

This chain uses TRBV6-5 with TRBJ2-7; 11 positions match TRBD1. With 7 bases clipped from V and 3 bases from J, the junction kept 8 bases outside the gene matches. The CDR3 extends over 15 amino acids. Germline V lookup: CDR1 MNHEY, CDR2 SVGAGI. The CDR3, as DNA: TGTGCCAGCACTCATACTGGGACAGGGGGCTACGAGCAGTACTTC. It codes for CASTHTGTGGYEQYF.

The chain employs TRBV10-3 and TRBJ2-2; a possible D gene is TRBD1 (6 bases). V shed 4 bases and J shed 0 bases, with 12 bases lying between them. Germline assignment: CDR1 ENHRY and CDR2 SYGVKD. The CDR3 extends over 16 amino acids. The CDR3 DNA reads as TGTGCCATCAGTGGCTGGCAGGGGCCGAACACCGGGGAGCTGTTTTTT. Translated: CAISGWQGPNTGELFF.

The chain uses TRBV5-5 and TRBJ2-7; 16 bases fit TRBD2. In germline, CDR1 is SGHKS, CDR2 YYEKEE (reference sequence). V shed 3 bases, J shed 7 bases, and the junction held 10 bases outside the gene matches. This CDR3 region has 17 residues. CDR3 in DNA: TGTGCCAGCAGCTCGGGACTAGCGGGAGGGCCCTGGTGGGAGCAGTACGTC. It specifies CASSSGLAGGPWWEQYV.

This chain connects TRBV4-3 to TRBJ2-7; 10 nucleotides match TRBD1. Germline CDR1 LGHNA, CDR2 YSLEER. The CDR3 has 15 amino acids. V shed 4 bases and J 3 bases; nucleotides not matched to a gene: 6. CDR3 nucleotide sequence: TGCGCCAGCAGCCCCGGGACAGGGGCCTTCTACGAGCAGTACTTC. Translated, it gives CASSPGTGAFYEQYF.

The genes are TRBV19 and TRBJ2-1; no clear D gene. With 3 bases removed from V and 12 bases from J, the gap between germline ends came to 21 bases. The V gene's germline CDR1 is LNHDA and CDR2 SQIVND (reference sequence). CDR3 size: 15 residues. CDR3 residues: CASSMPDGWANTQFF. The CDR3 DNA follows: TGTGCCAGTAGTATGCCCGATGGGTGGGCCAACACGCAGTTCTTC.

V and J are TRBV9 and TRBJ1-4, with D maybe TRBD1 (6 bases). Germline V gene sequence: CDR1 SGDLS, CDR2 YYNGEE. The CDR3 length is 16 residues. V dropped 0 bases and J dropped 8 bases, with 17 bases sitting between them. Here the CDR3 DNA reads TGTGCCAGCAGCGTAGGCGGGCAGGGGCCTTTGGAAAAACTGTTTTTT. Residues: CASSVGGQGPLEKLFF.

This chain uses TRBV19 with TRBJ2-1; 10 bases line up with TRBD2. CDR3 size: 14 residues. V was clipped by 6 bases and J by 6 bases; unmatched bases: 5. The germline V gene has CDR1 LNHDA and CDR2 SQIVND (reference sequence). Here the CDR3 reads CASSLAGEANEQFF. The CDR3 region has the DNA TGTGCCAGTAGCCTAGCGGGAGAGGCCAATGAGCAGTTCTTC. Full variable domain (remainder filled in from reference TRBV19 and TRBJ2-1): DGGITQSPKYLFRKEGQNVTLSCEQNLNHDAMYWYRQDPGQGLRLIYYSQIVNDFQKGDIAEGYSVSREKKESFPLTVTSAQKNPTAFYLCASSLAGEANEQFFGPGTRLTVL.

The V call is TRBV11-2, the J call TRBJ2-1, with D maybe TRBD2 (7 bases). V shed 2 bases and J shed 4 bases, with 12 bases lying between them. CDR3 length equals 15 residues. Germline V CDR1 and CDR2: SGHAT, FQNNGV. The CDR3 protein is CASSLPGGAYNEQFF. The CDR3, as DNA: TGTGCCAGCAGCTTACCGGGGGGCGCTTACAATGAGCAGTTCTTC.

CDR3 in DNA: TGTGCCAGCGGCATCGTAAACACTGAAGCTTTCTTT. Residues: CASGIVNTEAFF. This chain joins TRBV11-2 and TRBJ1-1, with D unclear. Trimming took 8 bases from V and 2 from J, leaving 9 bases between them. The CDR3 extends over 12 amino acids. The germline V gene has CDR1 SGHAT and CDR2 FQNNGV.

The CDR3 region has the DNA TGTGCCAGCAGTTTCGGACTAGCGTTCGGCACAGATACGCAGTATTTT. This sequence encodes CASSFGLAFGTDTQYF. The chain joins TRBV28 to TRBJ2-3, with TRBD2 identical over 9 bases. The CDR3 is 16 residues long. Germline V gene data show CDR1 as MDHEN and CDR2 as SYDVKM. J gave up 1 base and V 3 bases, and 5 bases lay outside the gene matches.

Only a few counts were recorded for this clone. The chain is built from TRBV28 and TRBJ1-6, with TRBD1 identical over 7 bases. The V gene's germline CDR1 is MDHEN and CDR2 SYDVKM. The V and J ends lost 6 bases and 4 bases, in that order; junction bases with no gene match: 9. This CDR3 comprises 16 residues. CDR3 DNA: TGTGCCAGCAGCAGAGACAGGGTGGCTTATAATTCACCCCTCCACTTT. Translation gives CASSRDRVAYNSPLHF.

J is TRBJ2-7 and V is TRBV28; TRBD1 is a possible D gene (5 bases). CDR3 length equals 14 residues. Germline V CDR1 and CDR2: MDHEN, SYDVKM. V was cut by 5 bases and J by 0 bases, with 11 bases left in between. The CDR3 sequence: CASSVGVHSYEQYV. The CDR3 DNA is TGTGCCAGCAGTGTAGGGGTTCACTCCTACGAGCAGTACGTC.

By proportion, this clone is medium-sized (0.01 to 0.1%). The genes are TRBV9 and TRBJ2-3, with 7 bases identical to TRBD2. In germline, CDR1 is SGDLS, CDR2 YYNGEE. The junction had 12 bases not matched to a gene; V was cut back by 1 base and J by 4 bases. This CDR3 spans 17 amino acids. In DNA form, the CDR3 reads TGTGCCAGCAGCGTAAGCTGGACGGGAGGAGGTGCAGATACGCAGTATTTT. Encoded protein: CASSVSWTGGGADTQYF.

CDR3 bases: TGTGCCAGCAGCTTTTCCTCGGGAGGCTACACCTTC. Its protein product is CASSFSSGGYTF. J is TRBJ1-2 and V is TRBV7-9; D unresolved. Trimming removed 3 bases at V and 8 bases at J, with 10 bases between. The CDR3 sequence is 12 residues long. Per the germline V gene, CDR1 is SEHNR and CDR2 is FQNEAQ (reference sequence).

J is TRBJ2-2 and V is TRBV9, with D possibly being TRBD1 (6 bases). Germline V gene lookup returns CDR1 SGDLS and CDR2 YYNGEE. This CDR3 contains 16 residues. Trimming cost V 4 bases and J 6 bases, with 19 bases left between them. CDR3 nucleotide sequence: TGTGCCAGCAGCCCCTCCGGACAGTTTAGCGCCGGGGAGCTGTTTTTT. Translating gives CASSPSGQFSAGELFF.

This sequence joins TRBV7-6 and TRBJ2-2; 12 positions match TRBD2. Germline V gene data show CDR1 as SGHVS and CDR2 as FNYEAQ. V gave up 4 bases and J gave up 4 bases; unmatched junction bases: 4. The CDR3 sequence is 16 residues long. The CDR3 here is CASSSSSGGGTGELFF. The DNA for the CDR3 is TGTGCCAGCAGCTCTTCTAGCGGGGGGGGCACCGGGGAGCTGTTTTTT.

The gene calls are TRBV6-5 and TRBJ2-5; D unclear. The V and J ends lost 6 bases and 2 bases respectively, with 4 bases between them. CDR1 and CDR2 (germline): MNHEY, SVGAGI. The CDR3 consists of 11 residues. CDR3 in DNA: TGTGCCAGCAGAACTCAAGAGACCCAGTACTTC. This sequence encodes CASRTQETQYF.

CDR3 nucleotides: TGTGCCAGCAGCTTAACCAGTTCAAATGAGCAGTTCTTC. It specifies CASSLTSSNEQFF. This chain uses TRBV7-3 with TRBJ2-1; D gene uncertain. Germline values: CDR1 SGHTA, CDR2 FQGTGA. The CDR3 is 13 residues long. V was trimmed by 0 bases and J by 7 bases, leaving 7 bases between them.